This TCR beta chain was observed in a study of monozygotic twins with cystic fibrosis. Study as a whole: Roughly 3.3 micrograms of fragmented DNA underwent 15 PCR cycles for library preparation.

The study's findings and limits: In this small cohort, shared CDR3 numbers showed no association with age, concordance or disease severity.

Using immunoSEQ multiplex PCR, the repertoire was profiled, and TCRdb retains in-frame clones only, with some absent. The top ten clones hold approximately 0.8% of a sample with around 34,000 clones, more than 60% of them seen once. This clone was seen a handful of times. The antigen is unknown. Germline assignment: CDR1 MGHRA and CDR2 YSYEKL. V was trimmed by 3 bases and J by 6 bases, leaving 13 bases between them. CDR3 size: 14 residues. The sequence derives from a girl aged 5-17 years with cystic fibrosis. Sequencing was carried out using blood. This chain links TRBV4-1 with TRBJ2-3; no clear D. DNA of the CDR3: TGCGCCAGCAGCCATACACGAGCCGGGGATACGCAGTATTTT. Its protein product is CASSHTRAGDTQYF.